These 23 T cell receptor beta chains were sequenced from one sample in a study of blood T cell repertoires in COVID-19. Measured with immunoSEQ multiplex PCR; TCRdb has only the in-frame clones, and not every one. Here the sample spans 150,000 to 200,000 clones, approximately 83% being singletons. The sequenced material came from PBMCs or T cells enriched from blood (not recorded which). These receptors were taken from a man in his 70s who had been exposed to COVID-19.

The rearrangement links TRBV30 to TRBJ1-6; D is unresolved. Looked up from germline, CDR1 is GTSNPN and CDR2 is SVGIG (reference sequence). The CDR3 is 15 amino acids. V was pared by 2 bases and J by 2 bases, with 10 bases between. The CDR3 here is CAWSPPGTYNSPLHF. The DNA of the CDR3 is TGTGCCTGGAGTCCTCCCGGGACCTATAATTCACCCCTCCACTTT.

This clone was seen only a few times. The V call is TRBV19, the J call TRBJ2-3; 7 bases map to TRBD1. The CDR3 covers 14 residues. CDR1 is LNHDA, CDR2 SQIVND, per germline (reference sequence). V shed 7 bases, J shed 9 bases, and the junction held 13 bases outside the gene matches. The CDR3 sequence is CASTRDFPRGTQYF. The CDR3 DNA sequence: TGTGCCAGTACCCGAGATTTCCCCAGGGGGACGCAGTATTTT.

This chain joins TRBV5-4 and TRBJ1-2; 7 bases line up with TRBD1. Germline loops: CDR1 SGHNT, CDR2 YYREEE (reference sequence). V lost 2 bases and J lost 5; bases outside the gene matches: 6. This CDR3 is built from 14 residues. CDR3 sequence reads: CASSFRDSGYGYTF. CDR3 DNA sequence: TGTGCCAGCAGCTTCCGGGACAGTGGGTATGGCTACACCTTC.

The chain has TRBV29-1 and TRBJ2-7, with D possibly TRBD1 on 5 matching bases. CDR1 is SQVTM, CDR2 ANQGSEA, per germline. The CDR3 is 14 amino acids. V lost 6 bases to trimming and J lost 0 bases, with 15 bases between them. CDR3 DNA sequence: TGCAGCGTGGGGCGGCAAAGCAACTCCTACGAGCAGTACTTC. Protein product: CSVGRQSNSYEQYF.

The rearrangement uses TRBV30 and TRBJ1-5, with D hard to call. Trimming took 0 bases from V and 5 from J, leaving 11 bases between them. The length of the CDR3 is 14 residues. The germline gives CDR1 GTSNPN, CDR2 SVGIG (reference sequence). CDR3 residues: CAWSVHGNHQPQHF. Written as DNA, the CDR3 is TGTGCCTGGAGTGTACACGGGAACCATCAGCCCCAGCATTTT.

V gene TRBV11-3 combines with J gene TRBJ2-3; no firm D call. This CDR3 comprises 13 residues. V was trimmed by 9 bases and J by 0 bases, leaving 10 bases between them. Germline CDR1 and CDR2: SGHNT and YENEEA. CDR3 sequence (DNA): TGTGCCAGTTCCCGGTCTAGCACAGATACGCAGTATTTT. Translated: CASSRSSTDTQYF.

CDR3 amino acids: CASNTQLAGVNTGELFF. CDR3 coding DNA: TGTGCCAGCAACACACAACTAGCGGGGGTGAACACCGGGGAGCTGTTTTTT. The chain has TRBV5-4 and TRBJ2-2; TRBD2 aligns across 11 bases. Germline V gene data show CDR1 as SGHNT and CDR2 as YYREEE (reference sequence). With 6 bases clipped from V and 1 base from J, the junction kept 8 bases outside the gene matches. There are 17 residues in the CDR3.

Of note for this clone: Other DNA sequences in this sample translate to the same CDR3. The V call is TRBV5-1, the J call TRBJ1-5; D gene unclear. CDR3 size: 15 residues. Deletions cut 0 bases from V and 2 bases from J, with 9 bases between. Germline CDR1 SGHRS, CDR2 YFSETQ. CDR3 coding DNA: TGCGCCAGCAGCTTGGGTGGGCTGGGCAATCAGCCCCAGCATTTT. This encodes CASSLGGLGNQPQHF. Supplemented by reference TRBV5-1 and TRBJ1-5, the full variable domain reads KAGVTQTPRYLIKTRGQQVTLSCSPISGHRSVSWYQQTPGQGLQFLFEYFSETQRNKGNFPGRFSGRQFSNSRSEMNVSTLELGDSALYLCASSLGGLGNQPQHFGDGTRLSIL.

The chain has TRBV15 and TRBJ1-2; D possibly corresponds to TRBD1 (5 bases). The CDR3 runs to 15 residues. Germline lookup yields CDR1 LNHNV and CDR2 YYDKDF (reference sequence). With 1 base removed from V and 4 bases from J, the gap between germline ends came to 13 bases. CDR3 DNA sequence: TGTGCCACCAGCAGAGTTGGAGGGACTCCCTATGGCTACACCTTC. Protein: CATSRVGGTPYGYTF.

The chain carries TRBV19 and TRBJ2-1; unclear D gene. Germline CDR1 reads LNHDA; CDR2 reads SQIVND (reference sequence). This CDR3 spans 14 amino acids. The V end was cut by 5 bases, the J end by 8 bases, with 16 bases between. CDR3 bases: TGTGCCAGTAGTGTAGCCATAACGGGTTATGAGCAGTTCTTC. The encoded protein is CASSVAITGYEQFF.

The V and J genes are TRBV2 and TRBJ1-1, with D possibly TRBD1 on 5 matching bases. The CDR3 loop spans 13 amino acids. Germline V lookup: CDR1 SNHLY, CDR2 FYNNEI. Trimming removed 5 bases at V and 5 bases at J, with 12 bases between. CDR3 in DNA: TGTGCCAGCAGTACGGGGGGTTTTACTGAAGCTTTCTTT. It codes for CASSTGGFTEAFF.

The chain uses TRBV28 and TRBJ2-7; 7 positions agree with TRBD1. Losses at the gene ends were 11 bases for V and 1 base for J; bases not matched to a gene: 8. Looked up from germline, CDR1 is MDHEN and CDR2 is SYDVKM. CDR3 length: 13 amino acids. CDR3 sequence: CAAWGRGSYEQYF. In DNA, the CDR3 is TGTGCCGCGTGGGGCAGGGGGTCCTACGAGCAGTACTTC. Looking up the rest from reference TRBV28 and TRBJ2-7 gives the full variable domain: DVKVTQSSRYLVKRTGEKVFLECVQDMDHENMFWYRQDPGLGLRLIYFSYDVKMKEKGDIPEGYSVSREKKERFSLILESASTNQTSMYLCAAWGRGSYEQYFGPGTRLTVT.

The CDR3, as DNA: TGTGCCAGCAGCTTAGGTGTAGCTAACTATGGCTACACCTTC. Amino acid sequence: CASSLGVANYGYTF. The V and J genes are TRBV11-2 and TRBJ1-2, with D unclear. Trimming shortened V by 1 base and J by 0 bases, and 6 bases separated the two germline ends. The CDR3 sequence is 14 residues long. CDR1 and CDR2 (germline): SGHAT, FQNNGV.

The CDR3 loop is CASSLFQGMDGELFF. The CDR3 DNA reads TGTGCCAGCAGCTTGTTTCAGGGTATGGACGGGGAGCTGTTTTTT. The chain links TRBV7-3 to TRBJ2-2; tentatively, D is TRBD1 (5 bases). Trimming pared 3 bases from V and 7 bases from J, leaving 15 bases between. The CDR3 extends over 15 amino acids. The germline V gene has CDR1 SGHTA and CDR2 FQGTGA.

CDR3 DNA sequence: TGTGCCAGCAGGGACAGAAGCTTAACTAATGAAAAACTGTTTTTT. It encodes CASRDRSLTNEKLFF. V usage is TRBV27 and J usage is TRBJ1-4; perhaps TRBD1 as D (6 bases). The V end was cut by 6 bases, the J end by 1 base, with 12 bases between. Germline V lookup: CDR1 MNHEY, CDR2 SMNVEV (reference sequence). CDR3 length equals 15 residues.

Written as DNA, the CDR3 is TGTGCCTGGAGCCCCGGGACAGGGGCCAAAAACATTCAGTACTTC. This gives the protein CAWSPGTGAKNIQYF. The J gene is TRBJ2-4, the V gene TRBV30; 9 bases agree with TRBD1. CDR3 size: 15 residues. The V gene end was trimmed by 3 bases and the J gene end by 1 base; junction bases not matched to a gene: 4. CDR1 GTSNPN and CDR2 SVGIG come from the germline V gene (reference sequence). Combining the CDR3 with reference TRBV30 and TRBJ2-4 gives the whole variable domain SQTIHQWPATLVQPVGSPLSLECTVEGTSNPNLYWYRQAAGRGLQLLFYSVGIGQISSEVPQNLSASRPQDRQFILSSKKLLLSDSGFYLCAWSPGTGAKNIQYFGAGTRLSVL.

This chain connects TRBV7-6 to TRBJ1-6; no clear D gene. CDR3 size: 13 residues. Germline CDR1 is SGHVS and CDR2 is FNYEAQ. Trimming removed 4 bases from V and 9 bases from J, with 10 bases in between. CDR3 protein: CASSYGERSPLHF. CDR3 DNA: TGTGCCAGCAGCTACGGCGAGCGTTCACCCCTCCACTTT.

The V gene is TRBV9, the J gene TRBJ2-7; tentative D call: TRBD2 (6 bases). The V end lost 4 bases, the J end lost 2 bases, and 16 bases lay between the germline ends. The germline V gene encodes CDR1 SGDLS and CDR2 YYNGEE. The CDR3 contains 15 residues. CDR3 protein: CASSPQRGGPYEQYF. The CDR3 DNA reads TGTGCCAGCAGCCCCCAAAGGGGAGGACCCTACGAGCAGTACTTC.

The chain joins TRBV5-1 to TRBJ2-2, with unresolved D. From germline, CDR1 is SGHRS and CDR2 YFSETQ. The V gene lost 0 bases and the J gene lost 3 bases, with 6 bases spanning the gap. The CDR3 is made up of 14 amino acids. DNA of the CDR3: TGCGCCAGCAGCTTGGGGCAGTACACCGGGGAGCTGTTTTTT. Translated, it gives CASSLGQYTGELFF.

The chain couples TRBV5-1 to TRBJ2-6; a weak D match, TRBD1 (5 bases). This CDR3 has 17 amino acids. Germline V lookup: CDR1 SGHRS, CDR2 YFSETQ. V was cut by 2 bases and J by 2 bases, with 14 bases left in between. In DNA form, the CDR3 reads TGCGCCAGCAGCTTCCAGGGTTGGGGCGCTGGGGCCAACGTCCTGACTTTC. As protein: CASSFQGWGAGANVLTF.

The chain links TRBV11-2 to TRBJ2-7; 8 positions agree with TRBD1. With 1 base clipped from V and 5 bases from J, the junction kept 7 bases outside the gene matches. Per the germline V gene, CDR1 is SGHAT and CDR2 is FQNNGV. This CDR3 spans 15 amino acids. The CDR3 spells CASSLVVRGPHEQYF. CDR3 sequence (DNA): TGTGCCAGCAGCTTAGTGGTCAGGGGGCCCCACGAGCAGTACTTC.

J is TRBJ2-2 and V is TRBV6-2 or TRBV6-3; D is undetermined. The CDR3 totals 12 residues. V was clipped by 2 bases and J by 6 bases, with 4 bases between them. CDR1 is MNHEY, CDR2 SVGEGT, per germline. CDR3 DNA sequence: TGTGCCAGCAGTTACCCTCCCGGGGAGCTGTTTTTT. As protein: CASSYPPGELFF.

J is TRBJ1-1 and V is TRBV27; TRBD1 matches 8 bases. Germline CDR1 is MNHEY and CDR2 is SMNVEV (reference sequence). Trimming removed 2 bases from V and 2 bases from J; junction bases left unmatched: 10. This CDR3 is built from 17 residues. The CDR3 bases are TGTGCCAGCAGTTTAATTGGCAGGGGGCTCGTAAACACTGAAGCTTTCTTT. Translating gives CASSLIGRGLVNTEAFF.